The 32 T cell receptor beta chains below come from one sample, sequenced in a study of T cell repertoires in cytomegalovirus infection. One entry per CDR3 protein, called by TCRdb with MiXCR from the reads. This sample has around 500,000 distinct CDR3 sequences; under 45% occur once, and the top ten carry just under 45%. No antigens are known for them. Source: cultured PBMCs, taken from culture after CMV antigen stimulation. Receptor source: a human donor in good health (CMV status not recorded). Some clones in this sample may be carry-over from other donors' samples.

The V call is TRBV27, the J call TRBJ2-1; D is undetermined. The CDR3 has 14 residues. Germline assignment: CDR1 MNHEY and CDR2 SMNVEV (reference sequence). Trimming took off 6 bases at V and 0 bases at J, with 9 bases between the two ends. The CDR3 sequence is CASSRTVSYNEQFF. The CDR3 DNA reads as TGTGCCAGCAGCAGGACCGTCTCCTACAATGAGCAGTTCTTC.

This clonotype was observed a handful of times. The genes are TRBV7-6 and TRBJ2-1; D call uncertain. The V and J ends lost 5 bases and 12 bases respectively, with 23 bases between them. Germline CDR1 reads SGHVS; CDR2 reads FNYEAQ. The CDR3 runs 15 residues. The CDR3 sequence: CASSRLNRSSPRQFF. CDR3 coding DNA: TGTGCCAGCAGCCGATTAAACCGTAGCAGCCCCCGGCAGTTCTTC.

This clonotype was observed a few times. CDR3 residues: CASSRGSYNEKLFF. The CDR3 DNA sequence: TGTGCCAGCAGTCGCGGATCTTACAATGAAAAACTGTTTTTT. The chain carries TRBV12-3 or TRBV12-4 and TRBJ1-4; D unclear. This CDR3 has 14 residues. Trimming left V 5 bases short and J 5 bases short, with 12 bases between.

This chain joins TRBV2 and TRBJ1-4; no clear D. The length of the CDR3 is 14 residues. Germline V CDR1 and CDR2: SNHLY, FYNNEI. The V end lost 2 bases, the J end lost 7 bases, and 11 bases lay between the germline ends. CDR3: CASSESWRGEKLFF. Here the CDR3 DNA reads TGTGCCAGCAGTGAAAGTTGGCGGGGTGAAAAACTGTTTTTT.

The chain uses TRBV7-2 and TRBJ2-1; D remains ambiguous. The V gene lost 5 bases and the J gene lost 9 bases, with 11 bases spanning the gap. The CDR3 totals 12 residues. Germline V gene lookup returns CDR1 SGHTA and CDR2 FQGNSA. The CDR3 sequence: CASSVSAGEQFF. As DNA, the CDR3 is TGTGCCAGCAGCGTTTCGGCCGGTGAGCAGTTCTTC.

This clonotype was observed a handful of times. The chain uses TRBV12-3 or TRBV12-4 and TRBJ2-1; 10 bases line up with TRBD2. Trimming at V came to 6 bases and at J to 5 bases, leaving 7 bases not matched to a gene. The CDR3 extends over 15 amino acids. CDR3 sequence (DNA): TGTGCCAGCAGCCGGAGCGGGGGGGCGAACAATGAGCAGTTCTTC. Translated: CASSRSGGANNEQFF.

This clonotype was observed at least ten times. The CDR3 DNA sequence: TGTGCCAGCATAGAGAACACTGAAGCTTTCTTT. The encoded protein is CASIENTEAFF. The V gene is TRBV7-8, the J gene TRBJ1-1, with no clear D. Germline CDR1 reads SGHVS; CDR2 reads FQNEAQ. The V gene lost 7 bases and the J gene lost 1 base, with 4 bases spanning the gap. This CDR3 is 11 amino acids long. The entire variable domain, with the rest obtained from reference TRBV7-8 and TRBJ1-1, is as follows: GAGVSQSPRYKVAKRGQDVALRCDPISGHVSLFWYQQALGQGPEFLTYFQNEAQLDKSGLPSDRFFAERPEGSVSTLKIQRTQQEDSAVYLCASIENTEAFFGQGTRLTVV.

The V and J genes are TRBV19 and TRBJ1-2; D remains ambiguous. Trimming shortened V by 6 bases and J by 5 bases, and 10 bases separated the two germline ends. The CDR3 runs 12 residues. The V gene's germline CDR1 is LNHDA and CDR2 SQIVND (reference sequence). For the CDR3, the DNA is TGTGCCAGTAGGACCGGATGGTATGGCTACACCTTC. Its protein is CASRTGWYGYTF.

V and J are TRBV4-3 and TRBJ2-7, with D hard to call. Germline loops: CDR1 LGHNA, CDR2 YSLEER. Deletions cut 1 base from V and 5 bases from J, with 6 bases between. The CDR3 has 12 residues. The DNA for the CDR3 is TGCGCCAGCAGCCAAGTTGGGGACGAGCAGTACTTC. Translating gives CASSQVGDEQYF.

This rearrangement joins TRBV10-3 to TRBJ2-1; the match to TRBD2 covers 9 bases. The CDR3 is 14 residues long. CDR1 and CDR2 (germline): ENHRY, SYGVKD. The junction had 2 bases not matched to a gene; V was cut back by 6 bases and J by 2 bases. The CDR3 loop reads CAIRGGRAYNEQFF. DNA for the CDR3: TGTGCCATCAGGGGCGGGAGGGCCTACAATGAGCAGTTCTTC.

The V gene is TRBV5-1, the J gene TRBJ1-4, with 10 bases matching TRBD1. CDR3 length equals 14 residues. CDR1 and CDR2 from the germline V gene are SGHRS and YFSETQ. V shed 4 bases and J 7 bases; nucleotides not matched to a gene: 4. CDR3 sequence reads: CASSPGTGAEKLFF. In nucleotides, the CDR3 is TGCGCCAGCAGCCCTGGGACAGGGGCTGAAAAACTGTTTTTT.

This clonotype appeared a few times. The V call is TRBV15, the J call TRBJ1-2, with D possibly being TRBD1 (5 bases). The CDR3 covers 14 residues. V was clipped by 8 bases and J by 4 bases, with 17 bases between them. CDR1 and CDR2 from the germline V gene are LNHNV and YYDKDF (reference sequence). This CDR3 reads CATSPGPVAYGYTF. In DNA, the CDR3 is TGTGCCACCTCTCCGGGACCGGTCGCCTATGGCTACACCTTC.

This sequence joins TRBV4-1 and TRBJ2-7; 8 bases agree with TRBD1. After removal of 4 bases from V and 10 bases from J, the junction contained 12 bases not matched to a gene. This CDR3 has 14 residues. CDR1 is MGHRA, CDR2 YSYEKL, per germline. In nucleotides, the CDR3 is TGCGCCAGCAGCCTCGGCCGGACAGGGTCCTCTCAGTACTTC. Protein sequence: CASSLGRTGSSQYF.

The chain couples TRBV6-2 or TRBV6-3 to TRBJ2-1; D tentatively reads TRBD1 or TRBD2 (6 bases each). V gave up 2 bases and J gave up 7 bases, with 9 bases separating them. CDR3 size: 13 residues. Germline V gene sequence: CDR1 MNHEY, CDR2 SVGEGT. The CDR3: CASSYPGANEQFF. The DNA of the CDR3 is TGTGCCAGCAGTTACCCGGGGGCGAATGAGCAGTTCTTC.

This clonotype was seen only a few times. This chain uses TRBV5-6 with TRBJ1-2; no firm D call. The CDR3 has 12 amino acids. V lost 4 bases to trimming and J lost 8 bases, with 12 bases between them. Per the germline V gene, CDR1 is SGHDT and CDR2 is YYEEEE. CDR3 sequence (DNA): TGTGCCAGCAGCGGAGGGCCGTGGGGCTACACCTTC. Residues: CASSGGPWGYTF.

This clonotype was counted only a few times. The chain employs TRBV7-6 and TRBJ2-3, with 9 nucleotides matching TRBD2. In germline, CDR1 is SGHVS, CDR2 FNYEAQ. V lost 5 bases and J lost 13; bases outside the gene matches: 7. This CDR3 comprises 12 residues. CDR3 in DNA: TGTGCCAGCAGCCCGCTAGCGGGAAAGGAGTATTTT. The encoded protein is CASSPLAGKEYF.

V gene TRBV18 combines with J gene TRBJ1-1, with a weak D call TRBD1 (6 bases). Per germline, CDR1 KGHSH and CDR2 LQKENI. The CDR3 totals 15 residues. V lost 3 bases and J lost 5, with 16 bases in between. CDR3 in DNA: TGTGCCAGCTCACCCGCTGAGGGGGTGGGTACTGAAGCTTTCTTT. Residues: CASSPAEGVGTEAFF.

This clonotype was recorded a few times. The chain combines TRBV7-2 with TRBJ2-3; possible D gene TRBD2, 5 bases. The CDR3 loop spans 14 amino acids. Germline V gene data show CDR1 as SGHTA and CDR2 as FQGNSA. Trimming took 5 bases from V and 3 from J, leaving 12 bases between them. The CDR3, as DNA: TGTGCCAGCAGCCGAAGACTAAGTACAGATACGCAGTATTTT. Translating gives CASSRRLSTDTQYF.

This clonotype showed up just a few times. The CDR3 here is CASSAGGSGADTQYF. The CDR3 DNA follows: TGTGCCAGCAGCGCGGGGGGTAGCGGGGCAGATACGCAGTATTTT. The chain employs TRBV7-7 and TRBJ2-3; 8 bases fit TRBD2. V gave up 5 bases and J gave up 4 bases; unmatched junction bases: 8. This CDR3 spans 15 amino acids. Germline V lookup: CDR1 SSHAT, CDR2 FNYEAQ (reference sequence).

This clonotype was detected only a few times. The J gene is TRBJ2-7, the V gene TRBV7-2, with 10 bases aligning to TRBD1. After removal of 5 bases from V and 3 bases from J, the junction contained 4 bases not matched to a gene. Germline CDR1 reads SGHTA; CDR2 reads FQGNSA. The CDR3 loop spans 14 amino acids. CDR3 in DNA: TGTGCCAGCAGCGGCGGGACAGGGGACTACGAGCAGTACTTC. Protein: CASSGGTGDYEQYF.

V gene TRBV20-1 combines with J gene TRBJ2-2; D unclear. This CDR3 has 16 residues. The ends were cut back, 0 bases at V and 4 bases at J, with 15 bases in the middle. Germline assignment: CDR1 DFQATT and CDR2 SNEGSKA (reference sequence). The CDR3: CSARDRTIQSTGELFF. In nucleotides, the CDR3 is TGCAGTGCTAGAGATAGGACGATACAGTCCACCGGGGAGCTGTTTTTT.

This clonotype was found many times. This sequence joins TRBV7-2 and TRBJ2-7, with 8 bases that match TRBD1. V lost 0 bases to trimming and J lost 2 bases; unmatched junction nucleotides: 12. The CDR3 has 18 amino acids. Germline V gives CDR1 SGHTA, CDR2 FQGNSA. CDR3 DNA sequence: TGTGCCAGCAGCTTAGCGGCAGGGGGCAGGACGGTTGCCTACGAGCAGTACTTC. Encoded protein: CASSLAAGGRTVAYEQYF.

This clonotype has more than one count but fewer than ten. The chain employs TRBV6-1 and TRBJ2-5, with D possibly TRBD1 on 5 matching bases. This CDR3 spans 15 amino acids. The V gene lost 2 bases and the J gene lost 4 bases, with 14 bases spanning the gap. CDR1 MNHNS and CDR2 SASEGT come from the germline V gene. The CDR3 coding sequence is TGTGCCAGCAGTGAAAGGTCAGGGTTGGGAGAGACCCAGTACTTC. This translates into CASSERSGLGETQYF.

This clonotype has only a few counts. The chain recombines TRBV20-1 with TRBJ2-3; 10 bases align to TRBD1. Germline V gives CDR1 DFQATT, CDR2 SNEGSKA (reference sequence). The ends lost 2 bases at V and 4 bases at J; junction bases unmatched: 6. The CDR3 spans 15 residues. The CDR3 here is CSARPGQGIPDTQYF. For the CDR3, the DNA is TGCAGTGCTAGACCGGGACAGGGGATACCAGATACGCAGTATTTT.

This chain links TRBV20-1 with TRBJ1-6; tentative D call: TRBD1 (6 bases). The CDR3 is 14 residues long. Deletions cut 2 bases from V and 7 bases from J, with 12 bases between. Germline loops: CDR1 DFQATT, CDR2 SNEGSKA (reference sequence). CDR3: CSARLQGGNSPLHF. CDR3 DNA sequence: TGCAGTGCTAGATTACAGGGAGGAAATTCACCCCTCCACTTT.

The rearrangement uses TRBV7-9 and TRBJ2-7; TRBD1 might be the D (5 bases). Germline V CDR1 and CDR2: SEHNR, FQNEAQ (reference sequence). The CDR3 sequence is 15 residues long. The ends were cut back, 2 bases at V and 1 base at J, with 12 bases in the middle. The CDR3 is CASSLPRALSYEQYF. In DNA, the CDR3 is TGTGCCAGCAGCTTACCCAGGGCCCTATCCTACGAGCAGTACTTC.

The chain recombines TRBV5-1 with TRBJ2-5; the match to TRBD1 covers 7 bases. This CDR3 region has 16 residues. V gave up 0 bases and J gave up 2 bases; unmatched junction bases: 7. CDR1 SGHRS and CDR2 YFSETQ come from the germline V gene. The DNA of the CDR3 is TGCGCCAGCAGCTTGGGGGACAGAATCGCACAAGAGACCCAGTACTTC. Its protein product is CASSLGDRIAQETQYF.

The chain joins TRBV5-1 to TRBJ1-1; the match to TRBD1 covers 8 bases. The ends lost 5 bases at V and 1 base at J; junction bases unmatched: 4. The CDR3 has 14 amino acids. CDR1 and CDR2 (germline): SGHRS, YFSETQ. In DNA form, the CDR3 reads TGCGCCAGCAGAGAGGGACAGGAGAACACTGAAGCTTTCTTT. Translation gives CASREGQENTEAFF.

This clonotype was found many times. The V call is TRBV7-2, the J call TRBJ2-5; 7 nucleotides line up with TRBD1. This CDR3 region has 15 residues. V trimming: 4 bases; J trimming: 7 bases; junction bases outside the gene matches: 12. CDR1 SGHTA and CDR2 FQGNSA come from the germline V gene. In DNA, the CDR3 is TGTGCCAGCAGCTCCTCATCTACGACAGGGCGGACCCAGTACTTC. Translation gives CASSSSSTTGRTQYF.

In this sample, this clonotype turned up a few times. The rearrangement links TRBV12-3 or TRBV12-4 to TRBJ1-4; 7 bases fit TRBD1. This CDR3 is built from 18 residues. V trimming: 6 bases; J trimming: 7 bases; junction bases outside the gene matches: 20. CDR3 in DNA: TGTGCCAGCAGCAGAAACAGGGGAAGCGGGATACGGGCTGAAAAACTGTTTTTT. Protein product: CASSRNRGSGIRAEKLFF.

This clonotype was picked up a small number of times. The chain couples TRBV7-2 to TRBJ1-2; D possibly corresponds to TRBD1 (5 bases). Germline-derived CDR1 and CDR2 are SGHTA and FQGNSA. V was shortened by 5 bases and J by 7 bases, with 17 bases between the two germline ends. CDR3 length equals 14 residues. The DNA for the CDR3 is TGTGCCAGCAGCCAAGGGACGGTAGATCTTGGCTACACCTTC. It encodes CASSQGTVDLGYTF.

The rearrangement joins TRBV19 to TRBJ2-1; 15 nucleotides align to TRBD2. This CDR3 is 16 amino acids long. V shed 6 bases, J shed 7 bases, and the junction held 7 bases outside the gene matches. Germline values: CDR1 LNHDA, CDR2 SQIVND (reference sequence). The CDR3 DNA sequence: TGTGCCAGTAGCAAACACGGGACTAGCGGGAGGAATGAGCAGTTCTTC. Translation gives CASSKHGTSGRNEQFF.